These T cell receptor beta chains were read from a single sample in a study of T cells after yellow fever vaccination. MiXCR, run by TCRdb on the 5' RACE reads, gives a single entry per CDR3 protein. The table shows about 340,000 distinct CDR3 sequences, with approximately 3.9% occurring only once. Here the sequenced sample was PBMCs, taken 5 days after the yellow fever booster vaccination. These receptor sequences come from a man aged 18 to 29 who received the YFV17D yellow fever vaccine. The CDR3 runs from the conserved cysteine through the conserved F or W. Each record gives: D gene, CDR3 length, J gene, clone size, V gene, CDR3 protein, CDR3 DNA. D genes are given only for firm matches. The listing skips clone size in some rows; elsewhere it reads once, few, many or a size class.

D: NA
length: 15
J: TRBJ1-1
size: NA
V: TRBV13
CDR3: CASSLGRGVDTEAFF
DNA: TGTGCCAGCAGCTTAGGTAGAGGGGTCGACACTGAAGCTTTCTTT

D: NA
length: 17
J: TRBJ1-4
size: many
V: TRBV4-3
CDR3: CASSQEWRVATNEKLFF
DNA: TGCGCCAGCAGCCAAGAGTGGCGGGTAGCAACTAATGAAAAACTGTTTTTT

D: NA
length: 14
J: TRBJ1-4
size: NA
V: TRBV5-1
CDR3: CASRRDSTNEKLFF
DNA: TGCGCCAGCCGTCGGGACTCTACTAATGAAAAACTGTTTTTT

D: NA
length: 15
J: TRBJ2-1
size: few
V: TRBV11-2
CDR3: CASTFFEGQYNEQFF
DNA: TGTGCCAGCACCTTTTTCGAGGGGCAGTACAATGAGCAGTTCTTC

D: NA
length: 15
J: TRBJ2-1
size: many
V: TRBV5-1
CDR3: CASSFRRVDYNEQFF
DNA: TGCGCCAGCAGCTTCCGTAGGGTCGACTACAATGAGCAGTTCTTC

D: NA
length: 16
J: TRBJ2-1
size: few
V: TRBV7-2
CDR3: CASSFNSRRSLNEQFF
DNA: TGTGCCAGCAGCTTTAATTCGCGGCGGAGCCTCAATGAGCAGTTCTTC

D: NA
length: 14
J: TRBJ2-3
size: few
V: TRBV6-6
CDR3: CASSYSTVTDTQYF
DNA: TGTGCCAGCAGTTACTCGACAGTCACAGATACGCAGTATTTT

D: TRBD1
length: 15
J: TRBJ2-5
size: few
V: TRBV5-1
CDR3: CASSSFLGTEETQYF
DNA: TGCGCCAGCAGCTCATTTCTTGGGACAGAAGAGACCCAGTACTTC

D: TRBD1
length: 15
J: TRBJ1-2
size: few
V: TRBV20-1
CDR3: CSARVPPEGAYGYTF
DNA: TGCAGTGCTAGAGTCCCTCCGGAGGGGGCCTATGGCTACACCTTC

D: TRBD2
length: 18
J: TRBJ2-5
size: few
V: TRBV4-2
CDR3: CASSQVTSGGPLPETQYF
DNA: TGTGCCAGCAGCCAAGTGACTAGCGGGGGGCCCCTCCCAGAGACCCAGTACTTC

D: NA
length: 15
J: TRBJ1-5
size: NA
V: TRBV20-1
CDR3: CSARRRGFSNQPQHF
DNA: TGCAGTGCTAGACGAAGGGGCTTTAGCAATCAGCCCCAGCATTTT

D: TRBD2
length: 13
J: TRBJ2-3
size: few
V: TRBV10-3
CDR3: CAIGTSSTDTQYF
DNA: TGTGCCATTGGGACTAGTAGCACAGATACGCAGTATTTT

D: TRBD2
length: 17
J: TRBJ2-3
size: many
V: TRBV27
CDR3: CASSPVGGGGPTDTQYF
DNA: TGTGCCAGCAGTCCCGTCGGGGGGGGCGGGCCCACAGATACGCAGTATTTT

D: NA
length: 14
J: TRBJ1-1
size: NA
V: TRBV12-3/TRBV12-4
CDR3: CASSFGGTDTEAFF
DNA: TGTGCCAGCAGTTTCGGGGGGACGGACACTGAAGCTTTCTTT

D: NA
length: 14
J: TRBJ2-2
size: few
V: TRBV29-1
CDR3: CSVQGGPGTGELFF
DNA: TGCAGCGTTCAGGGGGGGCCGGGCACCGGGGAGCTGTTTTTT

D: NA
length: 14
J: TRBJ2-7
size: few
V: TRBV11-3
CDR3: CASSRRGAQGEQYF
DNA: TGTGCCAGCAGCCGGAGAGGGGCGCAAGGAGAGCAGTACTTC

D: NA
length: 14
J: TRBJ1-5
size: many
V: TRBV6-2/TRBV6-3
CDR3: CASTVRGDNQPQHF
DNA: TGTGCCAGCACCGTCAGGGGCGACAATCAGCCCCAGCATTTT

D: NA
length: 16
J: TRBJ2-3
size: NA
V: TRBV7-9
CDR3: CASSSYRGPTTDTQYF
DNA: TGTGCCAGCAGCTCGTACCGGGGACCTACCACAGATACGCAGTATTTT

D: NA
length: 13
J: TRBJ1-5
size: few
V: TRBV27
CDR3: CASSYGRNQPQHF
DNA: TGTGCCAGCAGTTACGGCCGCAATCAGCCCCAGCATTTT

D: NA
length: 15
J: TRBJ2-3
size: many
V: TRBV11-1
CDR3: CASSFTRLFTDTQYF
DNA: TGTGCCAGCAGCTTCACTCGCCTCTTCACAGATACGCAGTATTTT

D: NA
length: 11
J: TRBJ1-1
size: many
V: TRBV6-1
CDR3: CASRLNTEAFF
DNA: TGTGCCAGCAGACTAAACACTGAAGCTTTCTTT

D: NA
length: 17
J: TRBJ1-6
size: few
V: TRBV7-9
CDR3: CASSFHSPSSYNSPLHF
DNA: TGTGCCAGCAGCTTTCACAGCCCGAGCTCCTATAATTCACCCCTCCACTTT

D: NA
length: 12
J: TRBJ2-1
size: NA
V: TRBV28
CDR3: CASRVEVNEQFF
DNA: TGTGCCAGCCGGGTAGAAGTAAATGAGCAGTTCTTC

D: TRBD1
length: 20
J: TRBJ2-6
size: NA
V: TRBV4-3
CDR3: CASSPRDRVRWSSGANVLTF
DNA: TGCGCCAGCAGCCCCCGGGACAGGGTTCGCTGGTCTTCTGGGGCCAACGTCCTGACTTTC

D: NA
length: 13
J: TRBJ2-3
size: many
V: TRBV7-2
CDR3: CASSRGERDTQYF
DNA: TGTGCCAGCAGCCGGGGAGAAAGGGATACGCAGTATTTT

D: NA
length: 15
J: TRBJ2-5
size: few
V: TRBV9
CDR3: CASSIHGGVQETQYF
DNA: TGTGCCAGCAGCATTCACGGAGGGGTCCAAGAGACCCAGTACTTC

D: NA
length: 14
J: TRBJ2-3
size: few
V: TRBV15
CDR3: CATSSRGADPAQYF
DNA: TGTGCCACCTCCAGTCGGGGGGCCGATCCAGCGCAGTATTTT

D: NA
length: 13
J: TRBJ1-5
size: few
V: TRBV12-3/TRBV12-4
CDR3: CASRAGPSQPQHF
DNA: TGTGCCAGCAGAGCAGGACCCAGTCAGCCCCAGCATTTT

D: NA
length: 16
J: TRBJ2-1
size: few
V: TRBV7-9
CDR3: CASSPTGGGAYNEQFF
DNA: TGTGCCAGCAGCCCGACCGGTGGGGGTGCCTACAATGAGCAGTTCTTC

D: NA
length: 13
J: TRBJ2-7
size: NA
V: TRBV20-1
CDR3: CSAPPSQGYEQYF
DNA: TGCAGTGCGCCCCCTTCCCAGGGCTACGAGCAGTACTTC

D: NA
length: 15
J: TRBJ2-3
size: NA
V: TRBV20-1
CDR3: CSASKTLGSTDTQYF
DNA: TGCAGTGCTTCCAAGACCCTAGGTAGCACAGATACGCAGTATTTT

D: NA
length: 14
J: TRBJ2-3
size: few
V: TRBV6-2/TRBV6-3
CDR3: CATGPLVFADTQYF
DNA: TGTGCCACCGGACCGCTCGTGTTCGCAGATACGCAGTATTTT

D: TRBD2
length: 12
J: TRBJ2-1
size: NA
V: TRBV2
CDR3: CASRREDNEQFF
DNA: TGTGCCAGCAGGCGGGAGGACAATGAGCAGTTCTTC

D: NA
length: 18
J: TRBJ1-1
size: few
V: TRBV4-2
CDR3: CASSQDPTGVYMNTEAFF
DNA: TGTGCCAGCAGCCAAGATCCTACCGGGGTATACATGAACACTGAAGCTTTCTTT

D: TRBD1
length: 14
J: TRBJ1-1
size: many
V: TRBV6-5
CDR3: CASSAGQGVSEAFF
DNA: TGTGCCAGCAGTGCGGGACAGGGGGTCTCTGAAGCTTTCTTT

D: TRBD1
length: 15
J: TRBJ2-5
size: few
V: TRBV6-1
CDR3: CASSRWTGVAETQYF
DNA: TGTGCCAGCAGTCGATGGACAGGGGTAGCAGAGACCCAGTACTTC

D: NA
length: 12
J: TRBJ2-3
size: many
V: TRBV7-2
CDR3: CASRIQADTQYF
DNA: TGTGCCAGCAGGATCCAGGCAGATACGCAGTATTTT

D: NA
length: 16
J: TRBJ2-5
size: NA
V: TRBV29-1
CDR3: CSVDLTRDQGGETQYF
DNA: TGCAGCGTTGACCTCACCCGGGACCAGGGGGGGGAGACCCAGTACTTC

D: NA
length: 13
J: TRBJ2-2
size: NA
V: TRBV5-1
CDR3: CASSLVDTGELFF
DNA: TGCGCCAGCAGCTTGGTGGATACCGGGGAGCTGTTTTTT

D: NA
length: 16
J: TRBJ2-2
size: few
V: TRBV20-1
CDR3: CSAPGRPGVDTGELFF
DNA: TGCAGTGCGCCGGGCCGACCGGGGGTAGACACCGGGGAGCTGTTTTTT

D: NA
length: 13
J: TRBJ2-1
size: NA
V: TRBV6-5
CDR3: CASTPGLTNEQFF
DNA: TGTGCCAGCACTCCGGGACTCACCAATGAGCAGTTCTTC

D: NA
length: 14
J: TRBJ2-2
size: few
V: TRBV12-3/TRBV12-4
CDR3: CASSLALGVGELFF
DNA: TGTGCCAGCAGTTTAGCTTTGGGAGTCGGGGAGCTGTTTTTT

D: NA
length: 17
J: TRBJ1-1
size: few
V: TRBV12-5
CDR3: CASGLVPMGVMITEAFF
DNA: TGTGCTAGTGGTTTGGTACCGATGGGTGTAATGATCACTGAAGCTTTCTTT

D: NA
length: 13
J: TRBJ2-3
size: NA
V: TRBV5-1
CDR3: CASSSTDSFTQYF
DNA: TGCGCCAGCAGCTCGACGGACAGTTTTACGCAGTATTTT

D: TRBD1
length: 16
J: TRBJ2-3
size: few
V: TRBV7-2
CDR3: CASSPRGTGSTDTQYF
DNA: TGTGCCAGCAGCCCGAGAGGGACAGGAAGCACAGATACGCAGTATTTT

D: TRBD1
length: 14
J: TRBJ1-5
size: NA
V: TRBV19
CDR3: CASSRGGWKQPQHF
DNA: TGTGCCAGTAGTAGAGGGGGCTGGAAACAGCCCCAGCATTTT

D: TRBD2
length: 17
J: TRBJ2-3
size: many
V: TRBV12-3/TRBV12-4
CDR3: CASSHTRAGGPPDTQYF
DNA: TGTGCCAGCAGCCACACCCGGGCGGGGGGGCCCCCAGATACGCAGTATTTT

D: NA
length: 13
J: TRBJ1-2
size: many
V: TRBV7-2
CDR3: CASSADGFYGYTF
DNA: TGTGCCAGCAGCGCGGACGGATTCTATGGCTACACCTTC

D: NA
length: 17
J: TRBJ1-5
size: few
V: TRBV27
CDR3: CASSPRGVGGDNQPQHF
DNA: TGTGCCAGCAGTCCCCGCGGGGTCGGGGGAGACAATCAGCCCCAGCATTTT

D: NA
length: 15
J: TRBJ1-2
size: few
V: TRBV7-2
CDR3: CASSPGRGQGYGYTF
DNA: TGTGCCAGCAGCCCCGGCCGGGGGCAGGGCTATGGCTACACCTTC

D: NA
length: 16
J: TRBJ2-1
size: many
V: TRBV9
CDR3: CASSVGALEGHNEQFF
DNA: TGTGCCAGCAGCGTAGGAGCCCTAGAGGGACACAATGAGCAGTTCTTC

D: NA
length: 12
J: TRBJ2-7
size: many
V: TRBV5-1
CDR3: CASSSRDYEQYF
DNA: TGCGCCAGCAGCTCCAGGGACTACGAGCAGTACTTC

D: NA
length: 14
J: TRBJ2-3
size: NA
V: TRBV7-2
CDR3: CASSLDSVGWGQYF
DNA: TGTGCCAGCAGCTTAGATTCGGTGGGGTGGGGGCAGTATTTT

D: TRBD2
length: 14
J: TRBJ2-7
size: many
V: TRBV30
CDR3: CAWSVLAGSYEQYF
DNA: TGTGCCTGGAGTGTCTTAGCGGGTTCCTACGAGCAGTACTTC

D: TRBD1
length: 13
J: TRBJ1-1
size: NA
V: TRBV7-3
CDR3: CASQGQANTEAFF
DNA: TGTGCCAGCCAAGGACAGGCTAACACTGAAGCTTTCTTT